The rows below give T cell receptor beta chains drawn from one sample of a study of blood T cell repertoires in COVID-19. Method: immunoSEQ multiplex PCR; TCRdb's copy keeps in-frame clones and lacks some. This sample carries about 79,000 clones, roughly 89% of them seen once, and the ten largest clones take more than 11%. The sample taken for sequencing was peripheral blood. The receptor source for this set is a man between 65 and 80 years old with active or convalescent COVID-19. CDR3s include the opening cysteine and the closing phenylalanine or tryptophan. The D gene is left open where the match is weak. Rows give clone size only sometimes, using once, few, many, or a class for an expanded clone.

D | J | size | V | CDR3 | DNA
TRBD1 | TRBJ1-5 | NA | TRBV6-5 | CASSPGQGGNQPQHF | TGTGCCAGCAGTCCTGGACAGGGCGGCAATCAGCCCCAGCATTTT
NA | TRBJ2-7 | NA | TRBV27 | CASRLRTSYEQYF | TGTGCCAGCAGACTTCGAACCTCCTACGAGCAGTACTTC
NA | TRBJ2-4 | NA | TRBV30 | CAEGRGNIQYF | TGTGCCGAGGGCCGGGGAAACATTCAGTACTTC
TRBD1 | TRBJ1-2 | few | TRBV3-1/TRBV3-2 | CASSPGQGFGGYTF | TGTGCCAGCAGCCCGGGACAGGGGTTTGGAGGCTACACCTTC
NA | TRBJ1-2 | NA | TRBV3-1/TRBV3-2 | CASSPGWFSTDDGYTF | TGTGCCAGCAGCCCAGGCTGGTTTTCGACAGATGATGGCTACACCTTC
TRBD1 | TRBJ1-2 | NA | TRBV5-1 | CASSSEDRGQYGYTF | TGCGCCAGCAGCTCAGAGGACAGGGGACAGTATGGCTACACCTTC
NA | TRBJ2-7 | few | TRBV7-2 | CASSLDRLVLEQYF | TGTGCCAGCAGCTTAGACAGACTAGTACTCGAGCAGTACTTC
NA | TRBJ1-2 | NA | TRBV9 | CASSVAASFNYGYTF | TGTGCCAGCAGCGTAGCTGCGTCATTCAACTATGGCTACACCTTC
TRBD2 | TRBJ2-1 | NA | TRBV30 | CAWLPPTGTNYNEQFF | TGTGCCTGGTTGCCACCAACCGGGACTAACTACAATGAGCAGTTCTTC
NA | TRBJ2-4 | few | TRBV7-9 | CASSYSYRELAKNIQYF | TGTGCCAGCAGCTACAGCTACAGGGAGCTAGCCAAAAACATTCAGTACTTC
TRBD1 | TRBJ2-2 | NA | TRBV28 | CASSFHPGQANTGELFF | TGTGCCAGCAGTTTCCATCCGGGACAGGCGAACACCGGGGAGCTGTTTTTT
NA | TRBJ1-5 | NA | TRBV30 | CAWSPGGDQPQHF | TGTGCCTGGTCCCCCGGGGGGGATCAGCCCCAGCATTTT
NA | TRBJ1-4 | NA | TRBV11-2 | CASSLEGLGKLFF | TGTGCCAGCAGCTTAGAGGGCCTTGGAAAACTGTTTTTT
NA | TRBJ1-5 | NA | TRBV7-2 | CASSLGGLFNQPQHF | TGTGCCAGCAGCTTAGGGGGGCTCTTTAATCAGCCCCAGCATTTT
NA | TRBJ2-5 | once | TRBV5-1 | CASSLGDRPQETQYF | TGCGCCAGCAGCTTGGGAGACAGGCCCCAAGAGACCCAGTACTTC
TRBD1 | TRBJ2-3 | NA | TRBV28 | CASSEAGTGSTDTQYF | TGTGCCAGCAGCGAAGCCGGGACAGGGAGCACAGATACGCAGTATTTT
TRBD2 | TRBJ2-7 | NA | TRBV19 | CASSIGRGGRYEQYF | TGTGCCAGTAGTATAGGCCGGGGCGGGAGGTACGAGCAGTACTTC
NA | TRBJ2-7 | NA | TRBV30 | CAWSPSPSYEQYF | TGTGCCTGGAGTCCCTCCCCGAGCTACGAGCAGTACTTC
TRBD1 | TRBJ2-1 | NA | TRBV14 | CASSPRDRILYNEQFF | TGTGCCAGCAGCCCCCGGGACAGGATACTATACAATGAGCAGTTCTTC
NA | TRBJ2-2 | NA | TRBV5-1 | CASSLEGAPTGELFF | TGCGCCAGCAGCTTGGAAGGGGCGCCCACCGGGGAGCTGTTTTTT
TRBD1 | TRBJ1-2 | NA | TRBV9 | CASSVGIYGTGWNYGYTF | TGTGCCAGCAGCGTAGGAATTTACGGGACAGGGTGGAACTATGGCTACACCTTC
NA | TRBJ2-7 | NA | TRBV5-1 | CASSRRSNYEQYF | TGCGCCAGCAGCCGCCGGTCTAACTACGAGCAGTACTTC
NA | TRBJ1-2 | NA | TRBV4-2 | CASSQGETNYGYTF | TGTGCCAGCAGCCAAGGGGAGACTAACTATGGCTACACCTTC
NA | TRBJ2-7 | NA | TRBV4-1 | CASSRGSGGSYEQYF | TGCGCCAGCAGCAGGGGGTCGGGTGGGTCCTACGAGCAGTACTTC
NA | TRBJ2-7 | few | TRBV5-6 | CASSLAGGAREQYF | TGTGCCAGCAGCTTGGCGGGGGGCGCGAGGGAGCAGTACTTC
NA | TRBJ2-1 | NA | TRBV15 | CATSRPTGGRGSYNEQFF | TGTGCCACCAGCAGACCAACCGGGGGGCGAGGCTCCTACAATGAGCAGTTCTTC
TRBD2 | TRBJ2-1 | once | TRBV3-1/TRBV3-2 | CASSKGLAGASEQFF | TGTGCCAGCAGCAAGGGACTAGCGGGAGCATCTGAGCAGTTCTTC
NA | TRBJ1-2 | NA | TRBV6-2/TRBV6-3 | CASSPERVGGYTF | TGTGCCAGCAGCCCCGAGAGGGTCGGTGGCTACACCTTC
NA | TRBJ2-3 | NA | TRBV6-4 | CASSVSAVGDTQYF | TGTGCCAGCAGTGTCTCGGCGGTGGGAGATACGCAGTATTTT
TRBD1 | TRBJ1-4 | once | TRBV5-1 | CASSAGGTEKLFF | TGCGCCAGCAGCGCAGGGGGAACTGAAAAACTGTTTTTT
NA | TRBJ1-2 | NA | TRBV6-5 | CASSLNGQPNYGYTF | TGTGCCAGCAGTCTCAATGGACAGCCGAACTATGGCTACACCTTC
NA | TRBJ1-1 | NA | TRBV7-9 | CASSFPDSGNTEAFF | TGTGCCAGCAGCTTCCCGGACTCAGGGAACACTGAAGCTTTCTTT